The entry below gives a single TCR beta chain sequence along with its context. Its specificity is not known. Exclusion applied to patients with autoimmune disease history or systemic immunosuppression. The assay was immunoSEQ multiplex PCR, and TCRdb's table has in-frame clones only and misses some. The repertoire has fewer than 60,000 clones, about 85% of them found once; the top ten carry 14% to 15%. The sample comes from a study of OX40 agonist ivuxolimab in advanced cancers. Study observations and caveats: Among patients with partial responses at 0.1-3.0 mg/kg, clonal expansion was among the lowest.

Germline CDR1 reads SGHDN; CDR2 reads FVKESK. The CDR3 has 17 amino acids. V lost 2 bases, J lost 0 bases, and 15 bases lay in between. The source was CD4+ or CD8+ T cells sorted from blood, collected in a trial of the OX40 agonist ivuxolimab. The rearrangement links TRBV14 to TRBJ2-3, with a weak D call TRBD1 (6 bases). The source is an adult with an advanced solid tumor such as melanoma, head and neck, liver or kidney cancer. CDR3 region: CASSQPRGFASTDTQYF. The CDR3 DNA follows: TGTGCCAGCAGCCAACCTAGGGGGTTTGCTAGCACAGATACGCAGTATTTT.